Listed here are 30 T cell receptor beta chains from one sample, sequenced in a study of cytomegalovirus exposure and HLA in healthy donors. In the PCR, 60 Vbeta and 13 Jbeta primers were used. Method: immunoSEQ multiplex PCR; TCRdb's copy keeps in-frame clones and lacks some. The sample consists of roughly 160,000 clones, approximately 78% of them appearing once. Material: PBMCs. These receptor sequences come from a woman younger than 45 in good health and CMV-seropositive.

This chain links TRBV5-1 with TRBJ2-5; 7 bases are shared with TRBD1. Germline values: CDR1 SGHRS, CDR2 YFSETQ. The CDR3 spans 15 residues. Trimming at V came to 0 bases and at J to 5 bases, leaving 7 bases not matched to a gene. CDR3 amino acids: CASSLDRGLGETQYF. CDR3 DNA sequence: TGCGCCAGCAGCTTGGACAGGGGATTGGGGGAGACCCAGTACTTC.

About this clone: At the DNA level, this CDR3 is encoded by other sequences in the same sample as well. The gene calls are TRBV7-6 and TRBJ2-1; weak D call: TRBD1 (7 bases). Germline CDR1 reads SGHVS; CDR2 reads FNYEAQ. Trimming removed 1 base at V and 10 bases at J, with 17 bases between. This CDR3 is 15 amino acids long. The CDR3 is CASSLVVRGVREQFF. The DNA for the CDR3 is TGTGCCAGCAGCTTAGTGGTCAGGGGGGTGAGAGAGCAGTTCTTC.

The V and J genes are TRBV7-2 and TRBJ1-2, with a tentative D call TRBD1 (6 bases). Germline CDR1 SGHTA, CDR2 FQGNSA. V was cut by 7 bases and J by 4 bases, with 13 bases left in between. The CDR3 totals 13 residues. CDR3 protein: CASNRGQTYGYTF. The CDR3 DNA follows: TGTGCCAGCAACCGCGGACAGACCTATGGCTACACCTTC.

The chain uses TRBV6-1 and TRBJ2-7, with TRBD2 matching 7 bases. Germline V gene lookup returns CDR1 MNHNS and CDR2 SASEGT. After removal of 5 bases from V and 1 base from J, the junction contained 5 bases not matched to a gene. The length of the CDR3 is 14 residues. CDR3 in amino acids: CASSLAVLSYEQYF. In DNA, the CDR3 is TGTGCCAGCAGTCTAGCGGTACTATCCTACGAGCAGTACTTC.

This clone was seen once. The chain has TRBV7-2 and TRBJ1-6, with a possible D match to TRBD1 (5 bases). Germline CDR1 and CDR2: SGHTA and FQGNSA. The V end was cut by 2 bases, the J end by 2 bases, with 10 bases between. The CDR3 runs to 16 residues. CDR3 nucleotide sequence: TGTGCCAGCAGCTTATTTCAGGGAACCTATAATTCACCCCTCCACTTT. It is translated as CASSLFQGTYNSPLHF.

This clone was seen more than once but under ten times. V gene TRBV4-2 combines with J gene TRBJ1-1; 9 bases map to TRBD1. V trimming: 4 bases; J trimming: 0 bases; junction bases outside the gene matches: 6. There are 16 residues in the CDR3. From germline, CDR1 is LGHNA and CDR2 YNFKEQ. The DNA for the CDR3 is TGTGCCAGCAGCCCCGGACAGGGGACCGTGAACACTGAAGCTTTCTTT. It is translated as CASSPGQGTVNTEAFF.

The chain couples TRBV6-5 to TRBJ1-2; possible D gene TRBD1, 6 bases. The CDR3 has 14 residues. Trimming shortened V by 6 bases and J by 1 base, and 12 bases separated the two germline ends. The germline V gene encodes CDR1 MNHEY and CDR2 SVGAGI. CDR3 amino acids: CASRSGTINYGYTF. CDR3 coding DNA: TGTGCCAGCAGGTCCGGGACAATTAACTATGGCTACACCTTC.

This clone was picked up a small number of times. This chain connects TRBV4-2 to TRBJ2-1, with TRBD2 matching over 16 bases. Trimming at V came to 4 bases and at J to 0 bases, leaving 12 bases not matched to a gene. CDR1 is LGHNA and CDR2 is YNFKEQ in the germline V gene. The CDR3 has 21 amino acids. CDR3 sequence (DNA): TGTGCCAGCAGCCGTCCGGGACTAGCGGGGGGGCCTTCGAGCTCCTACAATGAGCAGTTCTTC. Translated, it gives CASSRPGLAGGPSSSYNEQFF.

This clone was seen once. CDR3 in amino acids: CASSLGRQGDQPQHF. The CDR3, as DNA: TGTGCCAGCAGCTTAGGGAGACAGGGGGATCAGCCCCAGCATTTT. The J gene is TRBJ1-5, the V gene TRBV5-5; 9 nucleotides agree with TRBD1. The CDR3 consists of 15 residues. Germline V gives CDR1 SGHKS, CDR2 YYEKEE (reference sequence). J was trimmed by 5 bases and V by 2 bases; bases with no gene match: 5.

On this clone: This sample includes further DNA sequences coding for the same CDR3. The chain links TRBV7-3 to TRBJ1-1; perhaps TRBD1 as D (6 bases). The CDR3 is made up of 14 amino acids. V lost 6 bases and J lost 3, with 14 bases in between. In germline, CDR1 is SGHTA, CDR2 FQGTGA. This chain's CDR3 is CASSPSPGDTEAFF. In DNA, the CDR3 is TGTGCCAGCAGTCCTAGTCCAGGGGACACTGAAGCTTTCTTT.

CDR3 residues: CAISEVRGQETQYF. The CDR3 DNA is TGTGCCATCAGTGAAGTAAGAGGACAAGAGACCCAGTACTTC. The V gene is TRBV10-3, the J gene TRBJ2-5; D is unclear. From germline, CDR1 is ENHRY and CDR2 SYGVKD. Trimming removed 3 bases at V and 2 bases at J, with 10 bases between. CDR3 size: 14 residues.

CDR3 sequence: CASSHTGTGEETQYF. The CDR3 bases are TGCGCCAGCTCGCATACAGGGACAGGGGAAGAGACCCAGTACTTC. V and J are TRBV5-1 and TRBJ2-5; 10 bases agree with TRBD1. The CDR3 has 15 residues. V gave up 7 bases and J gave up 3 bases; unmatched junction bases: 9. The germline CDR1 and CDR2 sequences are SGHRS and YFSETQ.

The chain carries TRBV28 and TRBJ2-7, with TRBD2 matching over 10 bases. V lost 1 base and J lost 5; bases outside the gene matches: 8. Germline V lookup: CDR1 MDHEN, CDR2 SYDVKM. This CDR3 contains 16 residues. In DNA form, the CDR3 reads TGTGCCAGCAGTTTATTTGGGACTAGCGTGGCCCACGAGCAGTACTTC. This translates into CASSLFGTSVAHEQYF.

This clone was detected only once. This chain joins TRBV21-1 and TRBJ1-6; the tabulated D call, TRBD1, remains unverified against the DNA. TRBV21-1 is annotated as a pseudogene. The CDR3 sequence is 13 residues long. CDR3: CAAGTGVNSPLHF. As DNA, the CDR3 is TGTGCCGCCGGGACAGGGGTTAATTCACCCCTCCACTTT.

This clone was seen a handful of times. The rearrangement links TRBV28 to TRBJ2-1; TRBD1 matches at 8 bases. After removal of 1 base from V and 7 bases from J, the junction contained 9 bases not matched to a gene. From germline, CDR1 is MDHEN and CDR2 SYDVKM. The CDR3 covers 16 residues. The CDR3 bases are TGTGCCAGCAGTTTATCGGTATCTCAGGGGGCGAATGAGCAGTTCTTC. This encodes CASSLSVSQGANEQFF.

The chain couples TRBV6-5 to TRBJ1-4; a possible D gene is TRBD1 (6 bases). Germline CDR1 reads MNHEY; CDR2 reads SVGAGI. V was cut by 5 bases and J by 7 bases, with 17 bases left in between. The length of the CDR3 is 15 residues. The CDR3 reads CASSQTGLIAEKLFF. CDR3 bases: TGTGCCAGCAGTCAGACAGGTTTAATCGCTGAAAAACTGTTTTTT.

The chain carries TRBV7-9 and TRBJ1-1, with 8 bases lining up with TRBD1. CDR1 and CDR2 from the germline V gene are SEHNR and FQNEAQ (reference sequence). The CDR3 extends over 16 amino acids. The trim removed 4 bases at V and 0 bases at J, leaving 7 bases unmatched. The CDR3 region is CASSSDREEMNTEAFF. Here the CDR3 DNA reads TGTGCCAGCAGCTCGGACAGGGAAGAGATGAACACTGAAGCTTTCTTT.

The chain combines TRBV4-3 with TRBJ2-3; D unclear. Germline CDR1 and CDR2: LGHNA and YSLEER. The V and J ends lost 0 bases and 2 bases respectively, with 9 bases between them. The CDR3 extends over 15 amino acids. In DNA form, the CDR3 reads TGCGCCAGCAGCCAAGATTGGGCCAACACAGATACGCAGTATTTT. This gives the protein CASSQDWANTDTQYF.

J is TRBJ2-7 and V is TRBV7-9; D is possibly TRBD2 (6 bases). The CDR3 is 13 amino acids. Per the germline V gene, CDR1 is SEHNR and CDR2 is FQNEAQ (reference sequence). Trimming shortened V by 5 bases and J by 9 bases, and 17 bases separated the two germline ends. CDR3 DNA: TGTGCCAGCAGCCAAACGCGGGACTCGGGGCAGTACTTC. Amino acids: CASSQTRDSGQYF. The full variable domain, in which reference TRBV7-9 and TRBJ2-7 provide the parts outside the CDR3, is DTGVSQNPRHKITKRGQNVTFRCDPISEHNRLYWYRQTLGQGPEFLTYFQNEAQLEKSRLLSDRFSAERPKGSFSTLEIQRTEQGDSAMYLCASSQTRDSGQYFGPGTRLTVT.

This chain uses TRBV28 with TRBJ2-7, with unresolved D. Looked up from germline, CDR1 is MDHEN and CDR2 is SYDVKM. The V gene lost 3 bases and the J gene lost 1 base, with 10 bases spanning the gap. CDR3 length: 14 amino acids. The CDR3 DNA sequence: TGTGCCAGCAGTTTTTCAGACGGGTCCTACGAGCAGTACTTC. It is translated as CASSFSDGSYEQYF.

In its sample, this clone was seen once. V usage is TRBV7-3 and J usage is TRBJ2-2, with TRBD2 matching 8 bases. This CDR3 contains 16 residues. With 0 bases clipped from V and 4 bases from J, the junction kept 4 bases outside the gene matches. Looked up from germline, CDR1 is SGHTA and CDR2 is FQGTGA. CDR3 nucleotides: TGTGCCAGCAGCTTAACAGCGGGGGTGGGCACCGGGGAGCTGTTTTTT. Amino acids: CASSLTAGVGTGELFF.

This sequence joins TRBV5-1 and TRBJ2-3; TRBD1 matches at 8 bases. This CDR3 is built from 16 residues. Trimming took 4 bases from V and 2 from J; bases not matched to a gene: 9. Looked up from germline, CDR1 is SGHRS and CDR2 is YFSETQ. The CDR3 spells CASSPQGQDSTDTQYF. Here the CDR3 DNA reads TGCGCCAGCAGCCCCCAGGGACAGGACTCCACAGATACGCAGTATTTT.

The chain combines TRBV9 with TRBJ1-2; tentative D call: TRBD1 (6 bases). Germline-derived CDR1 and CDR2 are SGDLS and YYNGEE. The CDR3 has 15 amino acids. Trimming pared 0 bases from V and 5 bases from J, leaving 14 bases between. The CDR3 loop reads CASSVEARTDYGYTF. The CDR3 DNA reads as TGTGCCAGCAGCGTAGAGGCCAGGACAGATTATGGCTACACCTTC.

The chain uses TRBV7-9 and TRBJ1-1, with TRBD1 matching over 10 bases. CDR1 and CDR2 (germline): SEHNR, FQNEAQ (reference sequence). The CDR3 is made up of 16 amino acids. J was trimmed by 2 bases and V by 5 bases; bases with no gene match: 8. The CDR3 DNA reads TGTGCCAGCAGCCTCGAGACAGGGGGCGCCAACACTGAAGCTTTCTTT. Translation gives CASSLETGGANTEAFF.

To note about this clone: A junction end diverges from the germline sequence, so it may reflect a read error. The chain uses TRBV5-4 and TRBJ1-2, with TRBD1 matching over 8 bases. This CDR3 region has 15 residues. Germline V gene data show CDR1 as SGHNT and CDR2 as YYREEE (reference sequence). The CDR3 nucleotides read TGTGCCAGCAGCCTGCAGGGGGCTGGAGGCTATGGCTACATCTTC. Its protein product is CASSLQGAGGYGYIF.

This chain uses TRBV2 with TRBJ1-1; D not resolved. Germline-derived CDR1 and CDR2 are SNHLY and FYNNEI. This CDR3 has 13 residues. V was trimmed by 4 bases and J by 1 base, leaving 7 bases between them. CDR3 coding DNA: TGTGCCAGCAGTGCCAACACGAACACTGAAGCTTTCTTT. Encoded protein: CASSANTNTEAFF.

The V gene is TRBV27, the J gene TRBJ1-2; no clear D. The CDR3 consists of 15 residues. CDR1 MNHEY and CDR2 SMNVEV come from the germline V gene (reference sequence). Between the trimmed V and J ends, which lost 6 bases and 1 base, there was a span of 15 bases. In DNA, the CDR3 is TGTGCCAGCAGCCATTGGGGAGCAGTTAACTATGGCTACACCTTC. Amino acids: CASSHWGAVNYGYTF.

The chain couples TRBV6-4 to TRBJ1-2; D is ambiguous. From germline, CDR1 is MRHNA and CDR2 SNTAGT. The CDR3 runs to 15 residues. With 3 bases removed from V and 6 bases from J, the gap between germline ends came to 17 bases. In nucleotides, the CDR3 is TGTGCCAGCAGTGATCCGGGGTGGCCGGGCAATGGCTACACCTTC. This codes for CASSDPGWPGNGYTF.

This clone was detected once. The V and J genes are TRBV7-9 and TRBJ1-1; no firm D call. V was pared by 5 bases and J by 3 bases, with 16 bases between. The CDR3 consists of 15 residues. From germline, CDR1 is SEHNR and CDR2 FQNEAQ (reference sequence). CDR3 region: CASSPREREYTEAFF. In DNA, the CDR3 is TGTGCCAGCAGCCCTAGGGAGAGGGAATACACTGAAGCTTTCTTT.

This clone came up a few times. The chain has TRBV30 and TRBJ2-7; TRBD2 is a possible D gene (5 bases). The ends were cut back, 3 bases at V and 5 bases at J, with 11 bases in the middle. The germline CDR1 and CDR2 sequences are GTSNPN and SVGIG (reference sequence). CDR3 length equals 12 residues. The CDR3 region has the DNA TGTGCCTGGAGCCGACCGGGGAACGAGCAGTACTTC. Protein product: CAWSRPGNEQYF.